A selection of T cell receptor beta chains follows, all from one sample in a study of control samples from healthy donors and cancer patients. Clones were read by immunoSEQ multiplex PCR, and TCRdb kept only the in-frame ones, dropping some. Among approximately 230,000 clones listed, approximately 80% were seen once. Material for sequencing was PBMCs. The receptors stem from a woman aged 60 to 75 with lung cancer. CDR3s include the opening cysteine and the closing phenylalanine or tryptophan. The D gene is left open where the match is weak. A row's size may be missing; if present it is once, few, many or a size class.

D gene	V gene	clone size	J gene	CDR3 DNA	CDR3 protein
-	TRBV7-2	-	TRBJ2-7	TGTGCCAGCAGCTTCACAGGGAGCTCCTACGAGCAGTACTTC	CASSFTGSSYEQYF
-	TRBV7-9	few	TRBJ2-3	TGTGCCAGCAGCTTTAGTCCCCTTCCGAGCACAGATACGCAGTATTTT	CASSFSPLPSTDTQYF
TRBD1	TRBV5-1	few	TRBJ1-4	TGCGCCAGCAGCATCGGGACAGGGCCTAATGAAAAACTGTTTTTT	CASSIGTGPNEKLFF
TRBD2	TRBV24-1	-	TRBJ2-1	TGTGCCACCAGTGAGGGGGAGGGGTACAATGAGCAGTTCTTC	CATSEGEGYNEQFF
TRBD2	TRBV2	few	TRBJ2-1	TGTGCCAGCACCGACGCACTAGCGGGGGGCTCCTACAATGAGCAGTTCTTC	CASTDALAGGSYNEQFF
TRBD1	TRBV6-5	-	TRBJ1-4	TGTGCCAGCAGTTCCGACAGGGGAGGGAAACTGTTTTTT	CASSSDRGGKLFF
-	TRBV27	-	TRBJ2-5	TGTGCCAGCATGGGACGGCAAGAGACCCAGTACTTC	CASMGRQETQYF
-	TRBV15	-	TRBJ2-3	TGTGCCACCAGCACCTTAGGCAGTTCCACAGATACGCAGTATTTT	CATSTLGSSTDTQYF
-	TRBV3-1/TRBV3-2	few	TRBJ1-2	TGTGCCAGCAGCCCAACGAAGGACTATGGCTACACCTTC	CASSPTKDYGYTF
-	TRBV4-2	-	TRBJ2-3	TGTGCCAGCAGCCAAGGTGCGGATACGCAGTATTTT	CASSQGADTQYF
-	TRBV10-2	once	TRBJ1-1	TGCGCCAGCAGTTTCGGTCCTAATGAAGCTTTCTTT	CASSFGPNEAFF
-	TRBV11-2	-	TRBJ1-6	TGTGCCAGCAGCATTCAGGATCGCTCACCCCTCCACTTT	CASSIQDRSPLHF
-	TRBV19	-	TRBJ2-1	TGTGCCAGTAGTAAAGGGAAGCGGAGCTCCTACAATGAGCAGTTCTTC	CASSKGKRSSYNEQFF
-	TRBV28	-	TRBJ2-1	TGTGCCAGCAGTTTAAATTCGGACATTAGCTACAATGAGCAGTTCTTC	CASSLNSDISYNEQFF
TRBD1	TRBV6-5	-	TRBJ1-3	TGTGCCAGCATGTCAGGGGGCCCTGGAAACACCATATATTTT	CASMSGGPGNTIYF
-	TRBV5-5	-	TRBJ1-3	TGTGCCAGCAGCGCGTGGATCTCTGGAAACACCATATATTTT	CASSAWISGNTIYF
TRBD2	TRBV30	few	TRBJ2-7	TGTGCCTGGAGCGGGGGGGCCGAGCAGTACTTC	CAWSGGAEQYF
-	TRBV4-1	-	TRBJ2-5	TGCGCCAGCAGCCAAATGCTGGGAGGGGGTCCCCGGGAGACCCAGTACTTC	CASSQMLGGGPRETQYF
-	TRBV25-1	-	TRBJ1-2	TGTGCCAGCAGTTCCTCTCGGGGCTACACCTTC	CASSSSRGYTF
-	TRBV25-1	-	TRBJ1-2	TGTGCCAGCAGTGAATTAACTACGGCAGGCTCCTATGGCTACACCTTC	CASSELTTAGSYGYTF
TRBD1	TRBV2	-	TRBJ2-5	TGTGCCAACAGGGGGGATCAAGAGACCCAGTACTTC	CANRGDQETQYF
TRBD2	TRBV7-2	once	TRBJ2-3	TGTGCCAGCAGCTTAGGACTAGCGGGAGTCTTCACAGATACGCAGTATTTT	CASSLGLAGVFTDTQYF
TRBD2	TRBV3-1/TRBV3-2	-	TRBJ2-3	TGTGCCAGCAGCCAAGATACTAGCGGCACAGATACGCAGTATTTT	CASSQDTSGTDTQYF
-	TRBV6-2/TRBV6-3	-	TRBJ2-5	TGTGCCAGCAGTTACGGCGGGCCGCAAGAGACCCAGTACTTC	CASSYGGPQETQYF
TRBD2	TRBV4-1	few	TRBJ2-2	TGCGCCAGCACTAGGACTAGCGGGGTGTTGGGCACCGGGGAGCTGTTTTTT	CASTRTSGVLGTGELFF
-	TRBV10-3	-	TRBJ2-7	TGTGCCATCAGTGAGTCGACGAGCGATAATTACGAGCAGTACTTC	CAISESTSDNYEQYF
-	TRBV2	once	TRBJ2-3	TGTGCCAGCAGTGAAGAGAGCCCGGGGTCCACAGATACGCAGTATTTT	CASSEESPGSTDTQYF
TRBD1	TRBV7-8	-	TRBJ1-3	TGTGCCAGCAGCGGATTACAGGGGGTGTCTGGAAACACCATATATTTT	CASSGLQGVSGNTIYF